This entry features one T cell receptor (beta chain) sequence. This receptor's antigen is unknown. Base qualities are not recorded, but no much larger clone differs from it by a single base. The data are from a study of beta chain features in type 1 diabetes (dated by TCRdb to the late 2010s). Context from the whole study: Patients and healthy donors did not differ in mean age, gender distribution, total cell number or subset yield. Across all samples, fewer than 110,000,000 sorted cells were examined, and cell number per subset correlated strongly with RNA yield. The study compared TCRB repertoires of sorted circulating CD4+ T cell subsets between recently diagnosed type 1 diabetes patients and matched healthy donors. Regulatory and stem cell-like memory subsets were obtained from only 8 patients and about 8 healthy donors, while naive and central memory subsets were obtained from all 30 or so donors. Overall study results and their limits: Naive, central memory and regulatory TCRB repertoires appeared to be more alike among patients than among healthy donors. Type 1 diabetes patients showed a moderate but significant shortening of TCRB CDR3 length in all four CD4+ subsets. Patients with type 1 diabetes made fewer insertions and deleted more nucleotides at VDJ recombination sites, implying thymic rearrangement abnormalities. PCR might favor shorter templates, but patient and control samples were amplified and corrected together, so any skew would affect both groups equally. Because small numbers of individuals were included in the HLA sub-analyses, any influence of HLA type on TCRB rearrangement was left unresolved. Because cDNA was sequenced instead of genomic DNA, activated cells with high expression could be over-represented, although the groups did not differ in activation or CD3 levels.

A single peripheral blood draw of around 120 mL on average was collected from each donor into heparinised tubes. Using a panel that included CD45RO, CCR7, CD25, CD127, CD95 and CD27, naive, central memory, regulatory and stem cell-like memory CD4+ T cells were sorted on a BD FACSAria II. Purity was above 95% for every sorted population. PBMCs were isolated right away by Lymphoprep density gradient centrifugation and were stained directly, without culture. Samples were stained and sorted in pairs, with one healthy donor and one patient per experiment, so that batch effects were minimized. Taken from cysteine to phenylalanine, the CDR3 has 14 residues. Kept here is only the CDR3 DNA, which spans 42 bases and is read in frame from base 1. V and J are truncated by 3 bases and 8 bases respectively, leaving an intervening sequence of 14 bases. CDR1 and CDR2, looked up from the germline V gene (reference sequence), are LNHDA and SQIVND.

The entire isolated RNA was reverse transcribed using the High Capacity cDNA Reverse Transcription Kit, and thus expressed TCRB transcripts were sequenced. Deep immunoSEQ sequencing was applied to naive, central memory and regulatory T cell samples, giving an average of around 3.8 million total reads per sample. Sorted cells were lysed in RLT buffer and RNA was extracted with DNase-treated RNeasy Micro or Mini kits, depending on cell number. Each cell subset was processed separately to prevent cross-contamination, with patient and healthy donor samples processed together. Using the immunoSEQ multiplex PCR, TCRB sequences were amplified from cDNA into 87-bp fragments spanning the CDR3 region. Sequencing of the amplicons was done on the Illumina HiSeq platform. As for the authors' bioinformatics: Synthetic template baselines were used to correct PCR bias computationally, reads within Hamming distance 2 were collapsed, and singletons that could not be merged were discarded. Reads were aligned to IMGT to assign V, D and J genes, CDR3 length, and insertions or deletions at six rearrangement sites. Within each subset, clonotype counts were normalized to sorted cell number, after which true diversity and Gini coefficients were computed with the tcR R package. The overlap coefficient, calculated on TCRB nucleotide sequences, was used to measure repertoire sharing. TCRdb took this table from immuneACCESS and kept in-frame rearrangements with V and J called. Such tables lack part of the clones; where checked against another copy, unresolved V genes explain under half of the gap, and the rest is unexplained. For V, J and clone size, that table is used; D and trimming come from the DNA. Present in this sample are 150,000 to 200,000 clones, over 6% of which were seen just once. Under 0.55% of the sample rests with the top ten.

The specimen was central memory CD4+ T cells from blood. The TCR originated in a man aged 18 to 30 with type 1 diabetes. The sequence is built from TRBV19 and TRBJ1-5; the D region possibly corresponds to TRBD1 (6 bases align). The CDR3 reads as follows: CASSMYGQIKPQHF. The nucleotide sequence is TGTGCCAGTAGTATGTATGGACAGATCAAGCCCCAGCATTTT. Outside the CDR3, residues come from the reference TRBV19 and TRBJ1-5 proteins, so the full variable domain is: DGGITQSPKYLFRKEGQNVTLSCEQNLNHDAMYWYRQDPGQGLRLIYYSQIVNDFQKGDIAEGYSVSREKKESFPLTVTSAQKNPTAFYLCASSMYGQIKPQHFGDGTRLSIL.